This T cell receptor beta chain originates from a study of blood T cell repertoires in COVID-19. Study at large: The samples span acute and convalescent COVID-19 from the United States, Italy and Spain. T cells, B-cell-depleted T cells, or PBMCs supplied cDNA or gDNA.

Enrolled during active infection, Seattle patients were then followed longitudinally. The CDR3 covers 15 residues. CDR1 is SGHVS, CDR2 FNYEAQ, per germline. The V and J ends lost 5 bases and 1 base respectively, with 15 bases between them. Profiled with immunoSEQ multiplex PCR; TCRdb holds only in-frame clones, not every one. This sample has more than 200,000 clones, with around 87% found just once. The material sequenced was peripheral blood. V is TRBV7-6 and J is TRBJ2-7; the D gene is possibly TRBD1 (5 bases). The sequence derives from a woman aged 55-70 years with COVID-19, enrolled during active disease. The CDR3 protein is CASSPGQGGSYEQYF. The DNA of the CDR3 is TGTGCCAGCAGCCCAGGCCAGGGTGGGTCCTACGAGCAGTACTTC. Full variable domain (rest looked up from reference TRBV7-6 and TRBJ2-7): GAGVSQSPRYKVTKRGQDVALRCDPISGHVSLYWYRQALGQGPEFLTYFNYEAQQDKSGLPNDRFSAERPEGSISTLTIQRTEQRDSAMYRCASSPGQGGSYEQYFGPGTRLTVT.